The TCR beta chain described here comes from a study of blood T cell repertoires in COVID-19. Across the whole study: Sources were T cells, B-cell-depleted T cells, or PBMCs; the material itself was cDNA or gDNA.

Original analysis: By means of reference gene primer amplification, nucleated cell counts were estimated. Produced via immunoSEQ multiplex PCR; TCRdb's table is partial and in-frame only. That table gives V, J and clone size, and the DNA gave D and trimming. The table lists 50,000 to 75,000 clones, roughly 87% of them singletons. Germline CDR1 SGHTA, CDR2 FQGNSA. This CDR3 is built from 14 residues. V shed 3 bases and J shed 2 bases, with 9 bases lying between them. This sequence was found in a man aged 80 or over in a cohort sampled during active COVID-19. The sequenced material came from peripheral blood. The chain uses TRBV7-2 and TRBJ2-3; D is perhaps TRBD1 (6 bases). The CDR3 nucleotides read TGTGCCAGCAGCTTGGACAGAGCCACAGATACGCAGTATTTT. Encoded protein: CASSLDRATDTQYF.